The 29 T cell receptor beta chains below come from one sample, sequenced in a study of blood T cell repertoires in COVID-19 (dated by TCRdb to about 2020). Library prep was done by the immunoSEQ multiplex PCR assay. TCRdb provides this immuneACCESS table in a form limited to in-frame rearrangements. Some clones are lacking; in checked studies, under half of them reflect an unresolved V gene, and why the rest are absent is not known. For this sample the table gives under 350,000 clones, of which just over 85% were detected only once. Around 4.6% of the sample lies in the top ten. Sequences were obtained from PBMCs or T cells enriched from blood (not recorded which). The receptors here all came from a man aged 25 to 40 who had recovered from COVID-19.

The genes are TRBV5-6 and TRBJ2-7, with D possibly matching TRBD2 (6 bases). The CDR3 covers 15 residues. CDR1 and CDR2 from the germline V gene are SGHDT and YYEEEE. Trimming cost V 4 bases and J 0 bases, with 14 bases left between them. Written as DNA, the CDR3 is TGTGCCAGCAGCCGGGGGTGGCAGAGCTCCTACGAGCAGTACTTC. This codes for CASSRGWQSSYEQYF.

This sequence joins TRBV4-1 and TRBJ2-3; TRBD1 matches at 7 bases. The CDR3 consists of 15 residues. From germline, CDR1 is MGHRA and CDR2 YSYEKL. V gave up 7 bases and J gave up 2 bases; unmatched junction bases: 9. CDR3 nucleotide sequence: TGCGCCAGCAATCCCGGAAGGGGGCCCACAGATACGCAGTATTTT. As protein: CASNPGRGPTDTQYF.

A note on this clone: The same CDR3 is also encoded by other DNA sequences in this sample. The chain employs TRBV18 and TRBJ2-1, with 7 bases fitting TRBD1. This CDR3 region has 14 residues. V gave up 3 bases and J gave up 6 bases; unmatched junction bases: 5. Per the germline V gene, CDR1 is KGHSH and CDR2 is LQKENI. CDR3 sequence: CASSPSTGPNEQFF. The CDR3 region has the DNA TGTGCCAGCTCACCTTCGACAGGGCCCAATGAGCAGTTCTTC.

This chain uses TRBV24-1 with TRBJ1-1, with a possible D match to TRBD1 (5 bases). V shed 7 bases and J shed 3 bases, with 14 bases lying between them. CDR3 length: 14 amino acids. Germline V gives CDR1 KGHDR, CDR2 SFDVKD. The CDR3 sequence is CATSSRRGDTEAFF. As DNA, the CDR3 is TGTGCCACCAGCAGCCGGCGGGGGGACACTGAAGCTTTCTTT.

CDR3 region: CASSQGNRRAAHDYGYTF. CDR3 DNA: TGCGCCAGCAGCCAAGGGAATAGGCGGGCGGCTCACGACTATGGCTACACCTTC. The chain is built from TRBV4-1 and TRBJ1-2; unclear D gene. The CDR3 consists of 18 residues. Germline V gives CDR1 MGHRA, CDR2 YSYEKL. Trimming removed 1 base at V and 3 bases at J, with 21 bases between.

J is TRBJ1-1 and V is TRBV2; D may be TRBD1 (6 bases). V was pared by 0 bases and J by 7 bases, with 12 bases between. The CDR3 is 14 residues long. Per the germline V gene, CDR1 is SNHLY and CDR2 is FYNNEI. CDR3 in amino acids: CASSEAVGGFEAFF. DNA of the CDR3: TGTGCCAGCAGTGAAGCAGTAGGGGGATTTGAAGCTTTCTTT.

This chain joins TRBV12-3 or TRBV12-4 and TRBJ2-7; TRBD1 matches at 7 bases. With V trimmed by 6 bases and J by 4 bases, 3 bases remained unmatched. The CDR3 is made up of 12 amino acids. The DNA for the CDR3 is TGTGCCAGCAGGGGACAGCCTTACGAGCAGTACTTC. It yields the protein CASRGQPYEQYF.

Notes on this clone: Distinct nucleotide sequences in the sample also encode this CDR3. The chain couples TRBV5-4 to TRBJ1-2; D is ambiguous. Germline V gene sequence: CDR1 SGHNT, CDR2 YYREEE (reference sequence). V lost 0 bases and J 0 bases, leaving 6 bases between the germline ends. The CDR3 covers 14 residues. CDR3 protein: CASSLDRANYGYTF. The CDR3 DNA reads as TGTGCCAGCAGCTTGGACAGAGCTAACTATGGCTACACCTTC.

The rearrangement links TRBV19 to TRBJ1-2; 7 bases align to TRBD1. V shed 6 bases, J shed 4 bases, and the junction held 5 bases outside the gene matches. CDR3 length: 13 residues. The germline CDR1 and CDR2 sequences are LNHDA and SQIVND (reference sequence). CDR3: CASSGTVAYGYTF. CDR3 nucleotides: TGTGCCAGTAGCGGGACAGTGGCCTATGGCTACACCTTC.

This chain links TRBV7-2 with TRBJ1-5; the D is unclear. Trimming cost V 3 bases and J 6 bases, with 6 bases left between them. CDR1 and CDR2 (germline): SGHTA, FQGNSA. The CDR3 length is 12 residues. CDR3 residues: CASSFGVQPQHF. The CDR3 bases are TGTGCCAGCAGCTTCGGTGTTCAGCCCCAGCATTTT. The entire variable domain, with the rest obtained from reference TRBV7-2 and TRBJ1-5, is as follows: GAGVSQSPSNKVTEKGKDVELRCDPISGHTALYWYRQSLGQGLEFLIYFQGNSAPDKSGLPSDRFSAERTGGSVSTLTIQRTQQEDSAVYLCASSFGVQPQHFGDGTRLSIL.

The chain combines TRBV7-9 with TRBJ1-4; a possible D gene is TRBD1 (6 bases). The germline V gene has CDR1 SEHNR and CDR2 FQNEAQ (reference sequence). This CDR3 has 18 residues. The V end was cut by 3 bases, the J end by 3 bases, with 20 bases between. The DNA of the CDR3 is TGTGCCAGCAGCTTCGGCAGCAGCTGGGACACCTCTAATGAAAAACTGTTTTTT. Translated, it gives CASSFGSSWDTSNEKLFF.

V usage is TRBV28 and J usage is TRBJ2-7; 10 bases are a match to TRBD1. The CDR3 is made up of 15 amino acids. Germline V gives CDR1 MDHEN, CDR2 SYDVKM. V gave up 5 bases and J gave up 6 bases; unmatched junction bases: 10. This chain's CDR3 is CASSLPGTGAGEQYF. The CDR3 DNA reads as TGTGCCAGCAGTCTCCCCGGGACAGGGGCGGGCGAGCAGTACTTC.

This clone was observed once. V gene TRBV7-2 combines with J gene TRBJ1-5; 8 bases align to TRBD1. The CDR3 consists of 16 residues. The germline gives CDR1 SGHTA, CDR2 FQGNSA. V gave up 5 bases and J gave up 0 bases; unmatched junction bases: 6. The CDR3: CASSKDRDYSNQPQHF. CDR3 in DNA: TGTGCCAGCAGCAAGGACAGGGACTATAGCAATCAGCCCCAGCATTTT.

The CDR3 region is CASSLLVLGRQGAGNYGYTF. In nucleotides, the CDR3 is TGTGCCAGCAGCCTCCTGGTGCTGGGCCGACAGGGGGCAGGGAACTATGGCTACACCTTC. This sequence joins TRBV3-1 (or the pseudogene TRBV3-2) and TRBJ1-2; 10 bases are a match to TRBD1. Germline V gives CDR1 LGHDT, CDR2 YNNKEL (reference sequence). With V trimmed by 4 bases and J by 2 bases, 19 bases remained unmatched. The CDR3 totals 20 residues.

J is TRBJ1-1 and V is TRBV2; possible D gene TRBD1, 5 bases. The CDR3 has 12 amino acids. Trimming stripped 7 bases from V and 4 bases from J, with 10 bases between. Germline V gives CDR1 SNHLY, CDR2 FYNNEI. The DNA of the CDR3 is TGTGCCAGCAATCGGAGGGGCACTGAAGCTTTCTTT. Its translation: CASNRRGTEAFF.

In this sample, this clone turned up a few times. The V and J genes are TRBV3-1 (or the pseudogene TRBV3-2) and TRBJ2-7, with 8 bases lining up with TRBD1. The CDR3 spans 14 residues. With 3 bases clipped from V and 3 bases from J, the junction kept 4 bases outside the gene matches. The germline V gene encodes CDR1 LGHDT and CDR2 YNNKEL (reference sequence). DNA of the CDR3: TGTGCCAGCAGCCACGACAGGGGTGACTACGAGCAGTACTTC. Translation: CASSHDRGDYEQYF.

V is TRBV7-8 and J is TRBJ1-2; maybe TRBD1 (6 bases). Between the trimmed V and J ends, which lost 1 base and 1 base, there was a span of 16 bases. The CDR3 totals 17 residues. The germline CDR1 and CDR2 sequences are SGHVS and FQNEAQ. CDR3: CASSLERDRSLNYGYTF. CDR3 DNA: TGTGCCAGCAGCTTAGAAAGAGACAGGTCCCTTAACTATGGCTACACCTTC. Looking up the rest from reference TRBV7-8 and TRBJ1-2 gives the full variable domain: GAGVSQSPRYKVAKRGQDVALRCDPISGHVSLFWYQQALGQGPEFLTYFQNEAQLDKSGLPSDRFFAERPEGSVSTLKIQRTQQEDSAVYLCASSLERDRSLNYGYTFGSGTRLTVV.

This chain joins TRBV6-1 and TRBJ1-5; TRBD1 matches 8 bases. CDR3 length: 15 amino acids. With V trimmed by 2 bases and J by 5 bases, 5 bases remained unmatched. CDR1 is MNHNS and CDR2 is SASEGT in the germline V gene. The CDR3 DNA follows: TGTGCCAGCAGTGAATCAGGGGGCCACGATCAGCCCCAGCATTTT. As protein: CASSESGGHDQPQHF.

This clone was counted between two and nine times. The chain uses TRBV7-2 and TRBJ2-7; a weak D match, TRBD2 (5 bases). Trimming removed 5 bases from V and 5 bases from J, with 25 bases in between. Germline assignment: CDR1 SGHTA and CDR2 FQGNSA. This CDR3 is built from 17 residues. CDR3 DNA: TGTGCCAGCAGCCAGGCCCCCTGGCTAGCCTTAAGTAACGAGCAGTACTTC. It encodes CASSQAPWLALSNEQYF.

This chain connects TRBV5-1 to TRBJ1-1, with TRBD1 matching 9 bases. Unmatched junction bases numbered 9, after V lost 4 bases and J lost 11 bases. CDR3 length: 13 amino acids. From germline, CDR1 is SGHRS and CDR2 YFSETQ. The CDR3 loop reads CASSIRDRERAFF. The DNA for the CDR3 is TGCGCCAGCAGCATCCGGGACAGGGAGCGGGCTTTCTTT.

The J gene is TRBJ2-2, the V gene TRBV19; tentatively, D is TRBD2 (6 bases). Looked up from germline, CDR1 is LNHDA and CDR2 is SQIVND (reference sequence). This CDR3 has 14 amino acids. Trimming removed 7 bases at V and 0 bases at J, with 9 bases between. CDR3 amino acids: CASKRATNTGELFF. The CDR3 DNA is TGTGCCAGTAAGCGGGCTACGAACACCGGGGAGCTGTTTTTT.

DNA for the CDR3: TGTGCCAGCAGCCCCACGGAGGGAGTAGGATTCGGGGGCTACACCTTC. Translation: CASSPTEGVGFGGYTF. V is TRBV11-3 and J is TRBJ1-2; D call uncertain. The V end was cut by 5 bases, the J end by 8 bases, with 24 bases between. This CDR3 region has 16 residues. The germline V gene encodes CDR1 SGHNT and CDR2 YENEEA.

The chain employs TRBV7-9 and TRBJ2-7, with TRBD2 identical over 8 bases. The CDR3 extends over 16 amino acids. Unmatched junction bases numbered 15, after V lost 5 bases and J lost 6 bases. CDR1 is SEHNR and CDR2 is FQNEAQ in the germline V gene (reference sequence). The CDR3 DNA is TGTGCCAGCAGCCCCCGTGTTTATAGCGGGAAAGGCGAGCAGTACTTC. As protein: CASSPRVYSGKGEQYF.

This clone was seen a few times. This sequence joins TRBV3-1 (or the pseudogene TRBV3-2) and TRBJ1-6; perhaps TRBD1 as D (6 bases). This CDR3 has 16 residues. The germline V and J ends were trimmed by 4 bases and 3 bases, with 13 bases remaining between them. The germline CDR1 and CDR2 sequences are LGHDT and YNNKEL (reference sequence). DNA of the CDR3: TGTGCCAGCAGCCCCACCCCACAGGGCTATAATTCACCCCTCCACTTT. Protein: CASSPTPQGYNSPLHF.

This chain uses TRBV28 with TRBJ2-5, with D maybe TRBD2 (6 bases). Germline CDR1 is MDHEN and CDR2 is SYDVKM. There are 13 residues in the CDR3. Trimming shortened V by 2 bases and J by 5 bases, and 9 bases separated the two germline ends. The CDR3 reads CASSLGGYETQYF. The CDR3 DNA is TGTGCCAGCAGTTTAGGAGGGTATGAGACCCAGTACTTC.

The chain carries TRBV6-5 and TRBJ1-5, with D perhaps TRBD1 (5 bases). The germline V gene has CDR1 MNHEY and CDR2 SVGAGI. The CDR3 loop spans 15 amino acids. Trimming removed 4 bases from V and 2 bases from J, with 12 bases in between. The CDR3 bases are TGTGCCAGCAGTTTCGGACAAGCCGGCAATCAGCCCCAGCATTTT. It specifies CASSFGQAGNQPQHF.

This chain uses TRBV10-2 with TRBJ2-7; no reliable D call. Germline loops: CDR1 WSHSY, CDR2 SAAADI. CDR3 length: 11 amino acids. The V and J ends lost 4 bases and 5 bases respectively, with 6 bases between them. CDR3 amino acids: CASSAIDEQYF. CDR3 nucleotides: TGCGCCAGCAGTGCTATCGACGAGCAGTACTTC.

The CDR3 DNA follows: TGTGCCAGCAGCCGACTAGCCGACTACGAGCAGTACTTC. This sequence encodes CASSRLADYEQYF. J is TRBJ2-7 and V is TRBV3-1 (or the pseudogene TRBV3-2), with 7 bases identical to TRBD2. The CDR3 extends over 13 amino acids. Germline V gene lookup returns CDR1 LGHDT and CDR2 YNNKEL (reference sequence). V shed 4 bases, J shed 3 bases, and the junction held 3 bases outside the gene matches.

In DNA, the CDR3 is TGTGCCACCAGCACAGGGCAGGGGCAGTACTTC. Amino acids: CATSTGQGQYF. The chain is built from TRBV15 and TRBJ2-7, with D tentatively TRBD1 (5 bases). Trimming took off 4 bases at V and 9 bases at J, with 10 bases between the two ends. The CDR3 totals 11 residues. Per germline, CDR1 LNHNV and CDR2 YYDKDF (reference sequence).